This TCR beta chain came from a study of early T cells in non-severe SARS-CoV-2 infection. Study details: Sequencing was performed on bulk RNA from unsorted whole blood, leaving chains unpaired. Study outcomes and limitations: CD4 and private specificities were missed by VDJdb matching, which favored anti-spike CD8 responses.

A word on this clonotype: Its antigen remains unidentified.

In TCRdb, the 5' RACE reads were re-called with MiXCR into one record per CDR3 protein. The sample has 55,000 to 70,000 distinct CDR3 sequences, about 9.1% seen once; the top ten hold around 8.3%. CDR1 and CDR2 from the germline V gene are SEHNR and FQNEAQ (reference sequence). The CDR3 is 18 residues long. With 5 bases removed from V and 0 bases from J, the gap between germline ends came to 19 bases. This rearrangement joins TRBV7-9 to TRBJ1-4, with D hard to call. This TCR was sampled from an adult who was a healthcare worker with PCR-confirmed SARS-CoV-2 infection or an uninfected control (not recorded which). The source material was whole blood. The CDR3 loop reads CASSPAGRKGATNEKLFF. The CDR3 nucleotides are TGTGCCAGCAGCCCGGCTGGGAGGAAGGGCGCAACTAATGAAAAACTGTTTTTT.